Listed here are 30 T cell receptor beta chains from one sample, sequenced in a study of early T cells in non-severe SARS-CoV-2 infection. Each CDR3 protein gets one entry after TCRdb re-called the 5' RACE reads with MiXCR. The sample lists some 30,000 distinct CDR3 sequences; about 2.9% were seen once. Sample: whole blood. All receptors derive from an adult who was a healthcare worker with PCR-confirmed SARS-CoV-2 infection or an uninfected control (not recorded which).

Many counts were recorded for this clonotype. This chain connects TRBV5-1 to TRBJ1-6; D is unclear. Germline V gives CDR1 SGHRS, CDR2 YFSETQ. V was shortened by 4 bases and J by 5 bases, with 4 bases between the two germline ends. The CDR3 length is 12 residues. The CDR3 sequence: CASSLNNSPLHF. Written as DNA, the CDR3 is TGCGCCAGCAGCCTAAATAATTCACCCCTCCACTTT.

DNA for the CDR3: TGCAGTGCACGGACAGGGCTTGCCAAAAACATTCAGTACTTC. Translating gives CSARTGLAKNIQYF. The J gene is TRBJ2-4, the V gene TRBV20-1; 8 nucleotides line up with TRBD1. The germline V gene encodes CDR1 DFQATT and CDR2 SNEGSKA (reference sequence). The length of the CDR3 is 14 residues. Germline trimming cut 6 bases from V and 1 base from J; bases unmatched to any gene: 5.

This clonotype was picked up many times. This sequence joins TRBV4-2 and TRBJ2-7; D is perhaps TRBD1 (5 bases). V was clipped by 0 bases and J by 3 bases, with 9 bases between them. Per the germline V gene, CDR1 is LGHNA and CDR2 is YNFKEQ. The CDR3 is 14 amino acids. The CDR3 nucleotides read TGTGCCAGCAGCCAAGAGTTACAGGACTACGAGCAGTACGTC. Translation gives CASSQELQDYEQYV.

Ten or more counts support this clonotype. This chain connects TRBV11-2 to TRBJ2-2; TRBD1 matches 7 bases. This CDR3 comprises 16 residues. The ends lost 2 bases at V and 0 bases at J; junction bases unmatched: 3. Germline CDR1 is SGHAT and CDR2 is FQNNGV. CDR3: CASSLLTGSNTGELFF. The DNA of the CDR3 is TGTGCCAGCAGCTTATTGACAGGGTCGAACACCGGGGAGCTGTTTTTT.

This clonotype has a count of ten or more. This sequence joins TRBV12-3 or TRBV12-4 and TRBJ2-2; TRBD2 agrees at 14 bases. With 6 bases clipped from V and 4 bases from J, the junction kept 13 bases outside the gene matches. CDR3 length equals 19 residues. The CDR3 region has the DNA TGTGCCAGCAGGACCTTCGGGACTAGCGGGGGAACTGTCACCGGGGAGCTGTTTTTT. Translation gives CASRTFGTSGGTVTGELFF.

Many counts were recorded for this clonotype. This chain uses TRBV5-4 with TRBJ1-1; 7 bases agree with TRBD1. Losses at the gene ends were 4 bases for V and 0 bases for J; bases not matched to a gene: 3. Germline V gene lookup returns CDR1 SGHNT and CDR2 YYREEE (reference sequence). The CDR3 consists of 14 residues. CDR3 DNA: TGTGCCAGCAGCGTCACAGGGGTGAACACTGAAGCTTTCTTT. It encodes CASSVTGVNTEAFF.

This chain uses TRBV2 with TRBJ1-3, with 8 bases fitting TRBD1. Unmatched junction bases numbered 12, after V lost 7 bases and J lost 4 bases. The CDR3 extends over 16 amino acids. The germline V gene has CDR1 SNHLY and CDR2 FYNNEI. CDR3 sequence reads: CASTFARTGSGNTIYF. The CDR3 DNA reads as TGTGCCAGCACCTTTGCCCGGACAGGGTCGGGAAACACCATATATTTT. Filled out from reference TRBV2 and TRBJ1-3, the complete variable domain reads EPEVTQTPSHQVTQMGQEVILRCVPISNHLYFYWYRQILGQKVEFLVSFYNNEISEKSEIFDDQFSVERPDGSNFTLKIRSTKLEDSAMYFCASTFARTGSGNTIYFGEGSWLTVV.

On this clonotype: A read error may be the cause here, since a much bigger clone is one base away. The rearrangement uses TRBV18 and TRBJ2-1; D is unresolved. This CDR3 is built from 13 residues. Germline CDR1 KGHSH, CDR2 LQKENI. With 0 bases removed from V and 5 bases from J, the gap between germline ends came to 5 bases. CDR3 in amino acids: CASSPPPHNEQFF. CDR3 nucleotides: TGTGCCAGCTCACCACCGCCCCACAATGAGCAGTTCTTC.

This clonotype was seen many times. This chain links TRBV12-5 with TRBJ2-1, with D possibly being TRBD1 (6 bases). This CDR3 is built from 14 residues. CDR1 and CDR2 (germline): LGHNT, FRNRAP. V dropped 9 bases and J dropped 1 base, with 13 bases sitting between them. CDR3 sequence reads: CASREQGSYNEQFF. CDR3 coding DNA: TGTGCTAGCCGCGAGCAGGGGTCCTACAATGAGCAGTTCTTC.

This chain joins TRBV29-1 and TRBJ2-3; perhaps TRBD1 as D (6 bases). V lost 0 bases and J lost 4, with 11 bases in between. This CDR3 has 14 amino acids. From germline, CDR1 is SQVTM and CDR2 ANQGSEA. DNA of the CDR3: TGCAGCGTTGAAGAAGGGACAAGGGCAGATACGCAGTATTTT. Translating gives CSVEEGTRADTQYF.

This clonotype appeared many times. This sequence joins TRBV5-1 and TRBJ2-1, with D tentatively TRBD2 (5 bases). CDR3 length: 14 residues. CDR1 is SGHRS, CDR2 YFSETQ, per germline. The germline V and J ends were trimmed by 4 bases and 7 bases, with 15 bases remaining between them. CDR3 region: CASSPGTGRNEQFF. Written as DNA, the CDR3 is TGCGCCAGCAGCCCAGGCACGGGGAGAAATGAGCAGTTCTTC.

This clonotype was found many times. CDR3 residues: CASSQGPFLSGENTDTQYF. In DNA, the CDR3 is TGCGCCAGCAGCCAAGGTCCCTTCCTCAGCGGGGAAAACACAGATACGCAGTATTTT. J is TRBJ2-3 and V is TRBV4-1; 7 bases match TRBD2. The germline V gene has CDR1 MGHRA and CDR2 YSYEKL. The V and J ends lost 1 base and 2 bases, in that order; junction bases with no gene match: 15. This CDR3 has 19 residues.

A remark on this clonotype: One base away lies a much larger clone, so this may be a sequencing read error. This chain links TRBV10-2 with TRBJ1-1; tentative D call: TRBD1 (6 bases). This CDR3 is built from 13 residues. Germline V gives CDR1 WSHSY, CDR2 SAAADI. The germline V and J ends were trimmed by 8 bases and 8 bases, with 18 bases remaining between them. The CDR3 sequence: CASSSRGADEAFF. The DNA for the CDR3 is TGCGCCAGCTCTTCCCGGGGGGCAGACGAAGCTTTCTTT.

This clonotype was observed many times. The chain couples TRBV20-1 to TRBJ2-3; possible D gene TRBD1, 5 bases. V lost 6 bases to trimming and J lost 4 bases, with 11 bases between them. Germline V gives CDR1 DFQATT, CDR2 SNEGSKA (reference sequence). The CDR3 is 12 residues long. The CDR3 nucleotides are TGCAGTGCCCTGAGCAGGGCAGATACGCAGTATTTT. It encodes CSALSRADTQYF.

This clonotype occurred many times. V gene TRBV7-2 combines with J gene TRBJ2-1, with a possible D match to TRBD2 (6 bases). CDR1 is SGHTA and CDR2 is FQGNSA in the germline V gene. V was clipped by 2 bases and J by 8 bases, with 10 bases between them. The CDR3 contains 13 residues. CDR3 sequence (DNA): TGTGCCAGCAGCTTAAGCCTAGCGTATGAGCAGTTCTTC. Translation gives CASSLSLAYEQFF.

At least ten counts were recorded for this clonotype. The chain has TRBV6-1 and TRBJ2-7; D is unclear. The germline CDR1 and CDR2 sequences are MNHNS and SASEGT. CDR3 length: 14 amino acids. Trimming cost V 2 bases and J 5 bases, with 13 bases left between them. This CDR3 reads CASSEYGFRDEQYV. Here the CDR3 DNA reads TGTGCCAGCAGTGAATACGGGTTTAGGGACGAGCAGTACGTC.

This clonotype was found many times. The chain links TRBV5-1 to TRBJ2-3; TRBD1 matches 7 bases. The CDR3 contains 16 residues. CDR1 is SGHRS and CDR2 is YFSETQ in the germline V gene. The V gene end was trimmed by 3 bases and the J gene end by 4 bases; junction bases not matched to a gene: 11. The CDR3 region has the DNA TGCGCCAGCAGCTACGGGACAGCACCAGAACCAGATACGCAGTATTTT. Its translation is CASSYGTAPEPDTQYF.

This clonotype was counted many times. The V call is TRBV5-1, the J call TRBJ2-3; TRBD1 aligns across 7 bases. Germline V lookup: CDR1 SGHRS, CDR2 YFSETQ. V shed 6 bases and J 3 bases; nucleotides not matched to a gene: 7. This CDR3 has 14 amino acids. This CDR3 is CASNRGGETDTQYF. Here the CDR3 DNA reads TGCGCCAGCAATCGAGGGGGCGAAACAGATACGCAGTATTTT.

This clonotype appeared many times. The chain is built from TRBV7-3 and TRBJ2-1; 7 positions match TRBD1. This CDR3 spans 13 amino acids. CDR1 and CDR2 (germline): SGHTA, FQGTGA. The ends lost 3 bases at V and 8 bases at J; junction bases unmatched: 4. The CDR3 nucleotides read TGTGCCAGCAGCTTGACAGGGCCCCATGAGCAGTTCTTC. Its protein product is CASSLTGPHEQFF.

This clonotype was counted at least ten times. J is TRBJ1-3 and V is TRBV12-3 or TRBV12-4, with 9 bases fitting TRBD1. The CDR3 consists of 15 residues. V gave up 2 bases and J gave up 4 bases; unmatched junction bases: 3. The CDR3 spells CASSLIGTGGNTIYF. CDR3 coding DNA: TGTGCCAGCAGTTTAATCGGGACAGGGGGAAACACCATATATTTT.

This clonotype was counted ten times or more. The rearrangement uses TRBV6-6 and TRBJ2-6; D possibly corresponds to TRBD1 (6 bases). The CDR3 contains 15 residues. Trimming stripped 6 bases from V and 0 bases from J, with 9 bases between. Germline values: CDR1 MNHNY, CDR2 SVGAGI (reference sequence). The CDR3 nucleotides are TGTGCCAGCAGACTGGACAGCTCTGGGGCCAACGTCCTGACTTTC. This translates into CASRLDSSGANVLTF.

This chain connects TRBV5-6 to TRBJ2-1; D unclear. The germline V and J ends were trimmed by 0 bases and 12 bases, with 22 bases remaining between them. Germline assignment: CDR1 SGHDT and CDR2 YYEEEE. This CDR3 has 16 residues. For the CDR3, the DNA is TGTGCCAGCAGCTTGGCCACTGGACCCATCTCTTTAGGGCAGTTCTTC. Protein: CASSLATGPISLGQFF.

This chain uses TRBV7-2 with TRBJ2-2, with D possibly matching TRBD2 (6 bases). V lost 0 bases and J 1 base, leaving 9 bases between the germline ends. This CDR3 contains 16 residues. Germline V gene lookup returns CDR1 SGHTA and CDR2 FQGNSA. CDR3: CASSLASTRNTGELFF. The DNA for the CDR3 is TGTGCCAGCAGCTTAGCATCGACTAGGAACACCGGGGAGCTGTTTTTT.

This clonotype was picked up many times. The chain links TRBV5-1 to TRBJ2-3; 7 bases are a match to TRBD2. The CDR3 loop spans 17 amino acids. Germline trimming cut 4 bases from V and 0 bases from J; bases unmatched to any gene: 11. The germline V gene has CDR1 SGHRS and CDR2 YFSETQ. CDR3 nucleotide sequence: TGCGCCAGCAGCCTACCAGTCGGGACTACTAGCACAGATACGCAGTATTTT. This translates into CASSLPVGTTSTDTQYF.

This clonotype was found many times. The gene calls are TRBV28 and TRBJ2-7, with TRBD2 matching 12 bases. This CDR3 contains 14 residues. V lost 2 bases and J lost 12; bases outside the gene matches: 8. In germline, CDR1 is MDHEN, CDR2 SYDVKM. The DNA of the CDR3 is TGTGCCAGCAGTTTAGGGACTAGCGGGTCCCCGTCGTACGTC. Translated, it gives CASSLGTSGSPSYV.

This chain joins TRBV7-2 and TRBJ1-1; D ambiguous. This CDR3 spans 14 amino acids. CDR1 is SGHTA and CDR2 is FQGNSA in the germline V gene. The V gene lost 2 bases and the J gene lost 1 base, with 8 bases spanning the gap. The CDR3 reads CASSLLAPNTEAFF. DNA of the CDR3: TGTGCCAGCAGCTTACTCGCACCGAACACTGAAGCTTTCTTT.

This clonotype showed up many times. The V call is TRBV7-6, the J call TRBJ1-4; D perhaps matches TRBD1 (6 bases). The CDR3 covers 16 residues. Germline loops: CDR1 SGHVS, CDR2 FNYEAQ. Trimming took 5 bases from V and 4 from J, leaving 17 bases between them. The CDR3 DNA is TGTGCCAGCAGCGGGGGCCGAGGAGACTATAATGAAAAACTGTTTTTT. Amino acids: CASSGGRGDYNEKLFF. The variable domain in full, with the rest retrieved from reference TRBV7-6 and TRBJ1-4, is GAGVSQSPRYKVTKRGQDVALRCDPISGHVSLYWYRQALGQGPEFLTYFNYEAQQDKSGLPNDRFSAERPEGSISTLTIQRTEQRDSAMYRCASSGGRGDYNEKLFFGSGTQLSVL.

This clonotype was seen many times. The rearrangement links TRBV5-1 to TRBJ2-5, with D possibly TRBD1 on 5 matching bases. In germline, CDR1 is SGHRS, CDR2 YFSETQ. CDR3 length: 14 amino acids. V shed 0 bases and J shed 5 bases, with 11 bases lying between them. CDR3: CASSLAVGRETQYF. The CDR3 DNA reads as TGCGCCAGCAGCTTGGCCGTGGGGCGCGAGACCCAGTACTTC.

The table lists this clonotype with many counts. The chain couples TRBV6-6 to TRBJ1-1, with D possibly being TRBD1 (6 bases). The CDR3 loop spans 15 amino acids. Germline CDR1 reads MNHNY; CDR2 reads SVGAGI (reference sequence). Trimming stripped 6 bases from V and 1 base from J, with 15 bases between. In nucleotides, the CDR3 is TGTGCCAGCAGAGACCGGGACACCTCGAACACTGAAGCTTTCTTT. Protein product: CASRDRDTSNTEAFF.

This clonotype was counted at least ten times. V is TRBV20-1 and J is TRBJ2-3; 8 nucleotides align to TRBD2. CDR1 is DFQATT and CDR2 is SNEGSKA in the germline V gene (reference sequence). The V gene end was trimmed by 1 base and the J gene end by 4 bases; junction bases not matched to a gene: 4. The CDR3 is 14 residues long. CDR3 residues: CSARVVTSADTQYF. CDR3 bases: TGCAGTGCTAGAGTCGTGACTAGCGCAGATACGCAGTATTTT.